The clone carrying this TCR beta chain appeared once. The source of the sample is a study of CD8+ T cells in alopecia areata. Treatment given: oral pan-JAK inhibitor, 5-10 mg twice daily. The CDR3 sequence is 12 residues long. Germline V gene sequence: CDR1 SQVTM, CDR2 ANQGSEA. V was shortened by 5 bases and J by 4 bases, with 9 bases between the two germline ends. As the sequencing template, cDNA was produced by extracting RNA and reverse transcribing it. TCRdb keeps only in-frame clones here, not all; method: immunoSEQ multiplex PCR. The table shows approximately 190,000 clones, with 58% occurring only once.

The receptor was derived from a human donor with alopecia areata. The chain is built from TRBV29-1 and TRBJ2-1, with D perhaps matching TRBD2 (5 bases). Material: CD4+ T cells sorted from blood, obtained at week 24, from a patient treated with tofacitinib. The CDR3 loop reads CSVRAAYNEQFF. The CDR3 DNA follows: TGCAGCGTTAGAGCGGCGTACAATGAGCAGTTCTTC.